These 21 T cell receptor beta chains were all obtained from the same sample, sequenced in a study of beta chain features in type 1 diabetes. Every bit of the isolated RNA underwent reverse transcription, so sequencing read expressed TCRB transcripts. Here immunoSEQ multiplex PCR was the method, and the copy in TCRdb shows in-frame clones only, minus some. The repertoire consists of some 410,000 clones, with roughly an eighth occurring once and the leading ten covering 0.045% to 0.06%. The specimen sequenced was naive CD4+ T cells from blood. The receptors come from a woman aged 18-30 years in good health.

The V and J genes are TRBV28 and TRBJ2-3; no clear D. V was clipped by 6 bases and J by 0 bases, with 25 bases between them. This CDR3 contains 19 residues. Germline values: CDR1 MDHEN, CDR2 SYDVKM. The CDR3 sequence is CASSSDVQSFAASTDTQYF. The DNA of the CDR3 is TGTGCCAGCAGCAGTGATGTTCAATCGTTTGCCGCTAGCACAGATACGCAGTATTTT.

This clone showed up just a few times. Other nucleotide sequences in the sample specify the same CDR3. The chain recombines TRBV28 with TRBJ2-3; no clear D gene. The germline V and J ends were trimmed by 6 bases and 2 bases, with 6 bases remaining between them. The CDR3 has 12 amino acids. Germline values: CDR1 MDHEN, CDR2 SYDVKM. In DNA, the CDR3 is TGTGCCAGCAGCCTAACCACAGATACGCAGTATTTT. Translated, it gives CASSLTTDTQYF.

This clone showed up just a few times. V usage is TRBV2 and J usage is TRBJ2-2, with unresolved D. CDR3 size: 15 residues. The germline V gene has CDR1 SNHLY and CDR2 FYNNEI. V dropped 2 bases and J dropped 3 bases, with 10 bases sitting between them. The CDR3 protein is CASSESWADTGELFF. CDR3 bases: TGTGCCAGCAGTGAAAGTTGGGCAGACACCGGGGAGCTGTTTTTT.

CDR3 bases: TGCGCCAGCAGCGTCCAGGGTGGGAATCAGCCCCAGCATTTT. Its translation: CASSVQGGNQPQHF. This chain uses TRBV5-1 with TRBJ1-5, with D tentatively TRBD1 (5 bases). V lost 4 bases and J 4 bases, leaving 12 bases between the germline ends. This CDR3 is 14 amino acids long. Per germline, CDR1 SGHRS and CDR2 YFSETQ.

This clone was seen only a few times. This chain connects TRBV6-1 to TRBJ1-5, with 7 nucleotides matching TRBD1. Germline V gene lookup returns CDR1 MNHNS and CDR2 SASEGT. The CDR3 contains 13 residues. V lost 6 bases, J lost 5 bases, and 4 bases stayed unmatched. CDR3 in DNA: TGTGCCAGCAGATTGACAGGGCATCAGCCCCAGCATTTT. Amino acids: CASRLTGHQPQHF.

V usage is TRBV2 and J usage is TRBJ2-5; maybe TRBD1 (7 bases). This CDR3 has 13 residues. The ends were cut back, 6 bases at V and 2 bases at J, with 10 bases in the middle. Germline V gene sequence: CDR1 SNHLY, CDR2 FYNNEI. For the CDR3, the DNA is TGTGCCAGCAGGGGGGGACAGCAAGAGACCCAGTACTTC. Protein sequence: CASRGGQQETQYF.

A few counts support this clone. The rearrangement uses TRBV7-9 and TRBJ2-1; TRBD2 matches 9 bases. Germline loops: CDR1 SEHNR, CDR2 FQNEAQ (reference sequence). This CDR3 is 15 amino acids long. V shed 3 bases, J shed 5 bases, and the junction held 5 bases outside the gene matches. CDR3 sequence reads: CASSLRTSANNEQFF. As DNA, the CDR3 is TGTGCCAGCAGCTTGAGGACTAGCGCAAACAATGAGCAGTTCTTC.

This clone was counted a single time. The junction and the germline gene differ at one end; a read error may be behind it. The chain has TRBV30 and TRBJ2-7; TRBD2 is a possible D gene (5 bases). CDR3 length equals 12 residues. Per the germline V gene, CDR1 is GTSNPN and CDR2 is SVGIG (reference sequence). CDR3 loop: CTWSVLAYEQYF. CDR3 DNA sequence: TGTACCTGGAGTGTACTAGCCTACGAGCAGTACTTC. The whole variable domain, filled in from reference TRBV30 and TRBJ2-7, reads SQTIHQWPATLVQPVGSPLSLECTVEGTSNPNLYWYRQAAGRGLQLLFYSVGIGQISSEVPQNLSASRPQDRQFILSSKKLLLSDSGFYLCTWSVLAYEQYFGPGTRLTVT.

This chain joins TRBV5-1 and TRBJ2-7; the match to TRBD1 covers 8 bases. V shed 0 bases, J shed 3 bases, and the junction held 5 bases outside the gene matches. The CDR3 is made up of 15 amino acids. Germline CDR1 is SGHRS and CDR2 is YFSETQ. The CDR3 nucleotides read TGCGCCAGCAGCTTGGGACAGGGGAAGGACTACGAGCAGTACTTC. The encoded protein is CASSLGQGKDYEQYF.

The chain joins TRBV2 to TRBJ1-1; D remains ambiguous. CDR1 and CDR2 from the germline V gene are SNHLY and FYNNEI. The CDR3 extends over 14 amino acids. V lost 1 base to trimming and J lost 0 bases, with 6 bases between them. DNA for the CDR3: TGTGCCAGCAGTGAAGGGAGGATGAACACTGAAGCTTTCTTT. This sequence encodes CASSEGRMNTEAFF. The full variable domain, its missing parts supplied by reference TRBV2 and TRBJ1-1, is EPEVTQTPSHQVTQMGQEVILRCVPISNHLYFYWYRQILGQKVEFLVSFYNNEISEKSEIFDDQFSVERPDGSNFTLKIRSTKLEDSAMYFCASSEGRMNTEAFFGQGTRLTVV.

The chain uses TRBV29-1 and TRBJ2-7; D might be TRBD1 (5 bases). CDR1 and CDR2 (germline): SQVTM, ANQGSEA. With 2 bases removed from V and 5 bases from J, the gap between germline ends came to 13 bases. The CDR3 covers 13 residues. The CDR3 sequence is CSVEYWQGNEQYF. The CDR3 coding sequence is TGCAGCGTTGAATATTGGCAGGGTAACGAGCAGTACTTC.

This clone was detected a few times. J is TRBJ1-6 and V is TRBV7-9; no firm D call. CDR1 and CDR2 from the germline V gene are SEHNR and FQNEAQ (reference sequence). V dropped 5 bases and J dropped 0 bases, with 8 bases sitting between them. This CDR3 region has 15 residues. CDR3 protein: CASSPGDSYNSPLHF. DNA for the CDR3: TGTGCCAGCAGCCCCGGCGACTCCTATAATTCACCCCTCCACTTT.

The chain has TRBV4-3 and TRBJ2-7; 12 nucleotides line up with TRBD2. CDR3 length: 16 amino acids. V trimming: 1 base; J trimming: 3 bases; junction bases outside the gene matches: 4. Germline V CDR1 and CDR2: LGHNA, YSLEER. This CDR3 is CASSQGTSGKLYEQYF. DNA of the CDR3: TGCGCCAGCAGCCAAGGGACTAGCGGGAAACTCTACGAGCAGTACTTC.

The chain combines TRBV7-9 with TRBJ1-2, with 8 bases fitting TRBD1. The CDR3 has 13 amino acids. V trimming: 5 bases; J trimming: 5 bases; junction bases outside the gene matches: 4. Germline assignment: CDR1 SEHNR and CDR2 FQNEAQ (reference sequence). The CDR3: CASSQTGGYGYTF. The CDR3 coding sequence is TGTGCCAGCAGCCAAACAGGGGGATATGGCTACACCTTC.

The chain employs TRBV6-6 and TRBJ1-2, with D possibly TRBD1 on 6 matching bases. V shed 5 bases and J shed 7 bases, with 14 bases lying between them. The germline gives CDR1 MNHNY, CDR2 SVGAGI (reference sequence). CDR3 size: 13 residues. The CDR3 protein is CASSPTGSGGYTF. CDR3 in DNA: TGTGCCAGCAGTCCAACAGGGTCCGGTGGCTACACCTTC.

This clone occurred a few times. The chain recombines TRBV5-6 with TRBJ2-1, with 8 bases identical to TRBD2. The germline CDR1 and CDR2 sequences are SGHDT and YYEEEE. The CDR3 covers 16 residues. V lost 3 bases and J lost 9; bases outside the gene matches: 14. The DNA of the CDR3 is TGTGCCAGCAGCTCTCCGGGACTAGTTAGGTTAGGTGAGCAGTTCTTC. Protein: CASSSPGLVRLGEQFF. The variable domain in full, with the rest retrieved from reference TRBV5-6 and TRBJ2-1, is DAGVTQSPTHLIKTRGQQVTLRCSPKSGHDTVSWYQQALGQGPQFIFQYYEEEERQRGNFPDRFSGHQFPNYSSELNVNALLLGDSALYLCASSSPGLVRLGEQFFGPGTRLTVL.

The DNA for the CDR3 is TGTGCCTGGAGTAGGATACGCAATGAGCAGTTCTTC. Its translation: CAWSRIRNEQFF. The chain employs TRBV30 and TRBJ2-1; D is unresolved. Germline V gene lookup returns CDR1 GTSNPN and CDR2 SVGIG (reference sequence). Trimming took 2 bases from V and 6 from J, leaving 8 bases between them. This CDR3 has 12 residues.

This clone was picked up a small number of times. This chain joins TRBV6-5 and TRBJ2-1, with 11 bases matching TRBD2. Trimming at V came to 5 bases and at J to 9 bases, leaving 9 bases not matched to a gene. Germline assignment: CDR1 MNHEY and CDR2 SVGAGI. The CDR3 has 15 residues. In DNA, the CDR3 is TGTGCCAGCAGTAATACCGGGACTAGCGGTTCTGAGCAGTTCTTC. Its protein is CASSNTGTSGSEQFF.

The J gene is TRBJ1-1, the V gene TRBV15, with D uncertain. In germline, CDR1 is LNHNV, CDR2 YYDKDF (reference sequence). This CDR3 comprises 14 residues. The V and J ends lost 0 bases and 3 bases respectively, with 8 bases between them. CDR3 residues: CATSRDLRDTEAFF. The DNA of the CDR3 is TGTGCCACCAGCAGAGATTTGAGGGACACTGAAGCTTTCTTT.

This chain links TRBV21-1 with TRBJ1-4; the table gives TRBD1 as D, unverified against the DNA. TRBV21-1 counts as a pseudogene. The CDR3 covers 16 residues. CDR3 in amino acids: CASSHQWTGSNEKLFF. The DNA for the CDR3 is TGTGCCAGCAGCCACCAGTGGACAGGGAGTAATGAAAAACTGTTTTTT.

The V gene is TRBV29-1, the J gene TRBJ2-5; weak D call: TRBD2 (6 bases). Germline CDR1 and CDR2: SQVTM and ANQGSEA. The germline V and J ends were trimmed by 0 bases and 1 base, with 15 bases remaining between them. The CDR3 has 16 amino acids. CDR3 in amino acids: CSVEDRGKSAQETQYF. For the CDR3, the DNA is TGCAGCGTTGAAGATCGGGGGAAATCTGCCCAAGAGACCCAGTACTTC.